The 26 T cell receptor beta chains in this list originate from one sample, sequenced in a study of shared clonotypes between healthy human individuals. TCRdb's table, derived via immunoSEQ multiplex PCR, lists solely in-frame clones and lacks some. Seen here are 2 million to 2.5 million clones, more than 85% observed once, and the top ten hold about 0.39%. Sequencing input: naive CD4+ T cells from PBMCs. Documented subset: CD45RA+ positively selected. Every receptor here comes from a man aged 18 to 35 in good health. Some clones in this sample may be carry-over from other donors' samples.

V gene TRBV28 combines with J gene TRBJ2-5, with D maybe TRBD1 (6 bases). V lost 7 bases, J lost 5 bases, and 23 bases lay in between. Germline CDR1 MDHEN, CDR2 SYDVKM. CDR3 length equals 16 residues. The CDR3 bases are TGTGCCAGCACCCCCCGGTCCGGCACAGGGTCGGAGACCCAGTACTTC. Translated: CASTPRSGTGSETQYF.

The V and J genes are TRBV30 and TRBJ1-4; no firm D call. The V end lost 1 base, the J end lost 3 bases, and 9 bases lay between the germline ends. The CDR3 consists of 14 residues. Germline-derived CDR1 and CDR2 are GTSNPN and SVGIG (reference sequence). CDR3 loop: CAWSDGMANEKLFF. The DNA of the CDR3 is TGTGCCTGGAGTGACGGTATGGCTAATGAAAAACTGTTTTTT.

This chain uses TRBV9 with TRBJ1-3; D uncertain. CDR3 length: 16 residues. Germline lookup yields CDR1 SGDLS and CDR2 YYNGEE. Trimming stripped 0 bases from V and 0 bases from J, with 10 bases between. Here the CDR3 reads CASSVAPGHSGNTIYF. CDR3 sequence (DNA): TGTGCCAGCAGCGTAGCCCCAGGCCACTCTGGAAACACCATATATTTT.

Only one count was recorded for this clone. The chain joins TRBV19 to TRBJ1-5, with D perhaps matching TRBD1 (5 bases). CDR3 length: 12 residues. Trimming removed 4 bases at V and 7 bases at J, with 8 bases between. Germline V gene data show CDR1 as LNHDA and CDR2 as SQIVND (reference sequence). CDR3 in amino acids: CASSTGWQPQHF. Written as DNA, the CDR3 is TGTGCCAGTAGTACAGGGTGGCAGCCCCAGCATTTT.

The rearrangement links TRBV5-1 to TRBJ2-3, with 8 bases that match TRBD1. The V and J ends lost 4 bases and 4 bases, in that order; junction bases with no gene match: 5. The CDR3 consists of 14 residues. Germline assignment: CDR1 SGHRS and CDR2 YFSETQ. The CDR3 nucleotides read TGCGCCAGCAGCCCGGGACAGGCATCAGATACGCAGTATTTT. Amino acids: CASSPGQASDTQYF.

J is TRBJ1-5 and V is TRBV19; no definite D call. Germline V gene sequence: CDR1 LNHDA, CDR2 SQIVND (reference sequence). Trimming stripped 4 bases from V and 3 bases from J, with 25 bases between. The CDR3 runs 19 residues. CDR3 coding DNA: TGTGCCAGTAGTACGACCCCAAAGGTGACATACCCTTACAATCAGCCCCAGCATTTT. It yields the protein CASSTTPKVTYPYNQPQHF.

This clone was picked up one time. V is TRBV5-1 and J is TRBJ2-7; 7 bases line up with TRBD1. The CDR3 totals 14 residues. With 3 bases clipped from V and 3 bases from J, the junction kept 6 bases outside the gene matches. Germline-derived CDR1 and CDR2 are SGHRS and YFSETQ. Here the CDR3 DNA reads TGCGCCAGCAGCTCGACAGGGATGGACTACGAGCAGTACTTC. This codes for CASSSTGMDYEQYF.

The chain uses TRBV6-5 and TRBJ2-5; D is unclear. The CDR3 covers 11 residues. The germline gives CDR1 MNHEY, CDR2 SVGAGI. Trimming removed 7 bases at V and 9 bases at J, with 12 bases between. The CDR3 bases are TGTGCCAGCATCTCCCGTGGGGCCCAGTACTTC. Protein sequence: CASISRGAQYF.

The table lists this clone with a count of one. Other DNA sequences of this sample code for an identical CDR3. The V gene is TRBV6-1, the J gene TRBJ2-7; the match to TRBD1 covers 7 bases. V was pared by 0 bases and J by 4 bases, with 3 bases of the junction left unmatched. The germline V gene encodes CDR1 MNHNS and CDR2 SASEGT. CDR3 length: 14 amino acids. This CDR3 is CASSEAGRGYEQYF. Written as DNA, the CDR3 is TGTGCCAGCAGTGAAGCGGGCAGGGGGTACGAGCAGTACTTC.

This clone has just one count. V and J are TRBV6-1 and TRBJ1-5, with D perhaps TRBD1 (5 bases). V gave up 3 bases and J gave up 3 bases, with 6 bases separating them. Germline-derived CDR1 and CDR2 are MNHNS and SASEGT. The length of the CDR3 is 13 residues. The CDR3 region has the DNA TGTGCCAGCAGTGAGGGGGTCAATCAGCCCCAGCATTTT. Translated, it gives CASSEGVNQPQHF.

V is TRBV5-6 and J is TRBJ1-4; D remains unclear. This CDR3 is built from 15 residues. Trimming left V 0 bases short and J 8 bases short, with 14 bases between. Germline V gene sequence: CDR1 SGHDT, CDR2 YYEEEE. DNA for the CDR3: TGTGCCAGCAGCTTGGCCGACCTGGGTTCAGAAAAACTGTTTTTT. The encoded protein is CASSLADLGSEKLFF.

V is TRBV5-1 and J is TRBJ2-2, with D maybe TRBD2 (5 bases). The CDR3 loop spans 14 amino acids. Germline V gene sequence: CDR1 SGHRS, CDR2 YFSETQ. V lost 4 bases and J lost 2, with 9 bases in between. For the CDR3, the DNA is TGCGCCAGCAGCGGACTCCGAAACACCGGGGAGCTGTTTTTT. Its protein is CASSGLRNTGELFF. Variable domain in full (rest from reference TRBV5-1 and TRBJ2-2): KAGVTQTPRYLIKTRGQQVTLSCSPISGHRSVSWYQQTPGQGLQFLFEYFSETQRNKGNFPGRFSGRQFSNSRSEMNVSTLELGDSALYLCASSGLRNTGELFFGEGSRLTVL.

On this clone: At the DNA level, this CDR3 is encoded by other sequences in the same sample as well. This chain connects TRBV7-9 to TRBJ2-3; possibly TRBD1 for D (5 bases). This CDR3 comprises 13 residues. V lost 1 base and J lost 3, with 5 bases in between. CDR1 and CDR2 (germline): SEHNR, FQNEAQ (reference sequence). This CDR3 reads CASSLEGTDTQYF. DNA of the CDR3: TGTGCCAGCAGCTTAGAGGGGACAGATACGCAGTATTTT.

J is TRBJ2-7 and V is TRBV25-1; D uncertain. The CDR3 loop spans 11 amino acids. Germline V gene sequence: CDR1 MGHDK, CDR2 SYGVNS. V was cut by 6 bases and J by 3 bases, with 6 bases left in between. The CDR3 protein is CASRQFYEQYF. The CDR3 DNA follows: TGTGCCAGCAGACAGTTCTACGAGCAGTACTTC.

CDR3 sequence: CASSLSLGGTADTEAFF. The CDR3 region has the DNA TGTGCCAGCTCACTTTCCTTAGGCGGGACAGCCGACACTGAAGCTTTCTTT. J is TRBJ1-1 and V is TRBV18; 7 nucleotides match TRBD1. The CDR3 is made up of 17 amino acids. Looked up from germline, CDR1 is KGHSH and CDR2 is LQKENI. The ends lost 4 bases at V and 3 bases at J; junction bases unmatched: 14.

This clone was detected only a few times. This CDR3 is also generated by other DNA sequences in the sample. The rearrangement uses TRBV18 and TRBJ1-1; 9 bases align to TRBD1. V dropped 4 bases and J dropped 4; count of bases not matched to a gene: 4. The germline V gene has CDR1 KGHSH and CDR2 LQKENI. The CDR3 has 14 residues. In DNA form, the CDR3 reads TGTGCCAGCTCACAGGGACAGGGAGTCACTGAAGCTTTCTTT. The encoded protein is CASSQGQGVTEAFF.

This chain uses TRBV7-9 with TRBJ1-1, with D perhaps TRBD1 (5 bases). CDR1 SEHNR and CDR2 FQNEAQ come from the germline V gene (reference sequence). The CDR3 totals 15 residues. V lost 6 bases and J lost 1, with 15 bases in between. This chain's CDR3 is CASSYGATQNTEAFF. Here the CDR3 DNA reads TGTGCCAGCAGTTACGGGGCAACCCAGAACACTGAAGCTTTCTTT.

V is TRBV5-5 and J is TRBJ2-5; D remains unclear. CDR3 length: 12 residues. The V gene's germline CDR1 is SGHKS and CDR2 YYEKEE (reference sequence). CDR3 protein: CACSGGKETQYF. In DNA form, the CDR3 reads TGTGCATGCTCGGGCGGAAAAGAGACCCAGTACTTC.

This chain links TRBV7-9 with TRBJ2-3; 10 positions match TRBD2. V was pared by 1 base and J by 1 base, with 8 bases of the junction left unmatched. Germline assignment: CDR1 SEHNR and CDR2 FQNEAQ (reference sequence). CDR3 length equals 18 residues. CDR3 bases: TGTGCCAGCAGCTTAGGTTTATACCTAGCGGGAGGCACAGATACGCAGTATTTT. Amino acids: CASSLGLYLAGGTDTQYF.

This sequence joins TRBV7-7 and TRBJ1-5, with D perhaps TRBD1 (5 bases). Germline V lookup: CDR1 SSHAT, CDR2 FNYEAQ (reference sequence). The CDR3 totals 13 residues. V dropped 6 bases and J dropped 6 bases, with 12 bases sitting between them. The CDR3 nucleotides read TGTGCCAGCAGTGAAGAAGGGGCTCAGCCCCAGCATTTT. This encodes CASSEEGAQPQHF.

The rearrangement joins TRBV10-3 to TRBJ1-3; no firm D call. V lost 4 bases, J lost 0 bases, and 7 bases lay in between. Germline CDR1 reads ENHRY; CDR2 reads SYGVKD. The CDR3 has 14 residues. This chain's CDR3 is CAISGQPSGNTIYF. CDR3 DNA: TGTGCCATCAGTGGGCAGCCCTCTGGAAACACCATATATTTT.

The CDR3 spells CASSVGQIQETQYF. The CDR3, as DNA: TGCGCCAGCTCCGTGGGACAGATCCAAGAGACCCAGTACTTC. The chain joins TRBV5-1 to TRBJ2-5; 7 nucleotides align to TRBD1. V was pared by 7 bases and J by 1 base, with 7 bases of the junction left unmatched. CDR1 SGHRS and CDR2 YFSETQ come from the germline V gene. This CDR3 is built from 14 residues. Variable domain in full (rest from reference TRBV5-1 and TRBJ2-5): KAGVTQTPRYLIKTRGQQVTLSCSPISGHRSVSWYQQTPGQGLQFLFEYFSETQRNKGNFPGRFSGRQFSNSRSEMNVSTLELGDSALYLCASSVGQIQETQYFGPGTRLLVL.

This chain connects TRBV28 to TRBJ1-5, with unresolved D. The V gene's germline CDR1 is MDHEN and CDR2 SYDVKM. CDR3 length equals 15 residues. The V end lost 7 bases, the J end lost 0 bases, and 13 bases lay between the germline ends. CDR3 region: CASIPEQYSNQPQHF. The CDR3 DNA sequence: TGTGCCAGCATCCCGGAACAATATAGCAATCAGCCCCAGCATTTT. Together with reference TRBV28 and TRBJ1-5, the CDR3 gives the full variable domain: DVKVTQSSRYLVKRTGEKVFLECVQDMDHENMFWYRQDPGLGLRLIYFSYDVKMKEKGDIPEGYSVSREKKERFSLILESASTNQTSMYLCASIPEQYSNQPQHFGDGTRLSIL.

This clone was counted between two and nine times. The chain employs TRBV25-1 and TRBJ1-1; D gene ambiguous. V was trimmed by 7 bases and J by 3 bases, leaving 15 bases between them. The CDR3 loop spans 14 amino acids. Germline CDR1 MGHDK, CDR2 SYGVNS. The CDR3 here is CASTPSWGDTEAFF. CDR3 nucleotide sequence: TGTGCCAGCACCCCTTCTTGGGGTGACACTGAAGCTTTCTTT.

The DNA of the CDR3 is TGTGCCAGCAGTGCTCCAGGCACCTATGGCTACACCTTC. Protein product: CASSAPGTYGYTF. This chain links TRBV6-1 with TRBJ1-2; D uncertain. Trimming removed 4 bases from V and 4 bases from J, with 10 bases in between. Germline V CDR1 and CDR2: MNHNS, SASEGT. The CDR3 covers 13 residues.

This chain uses TRBV5-4 with TRBJ2-1; D is undetermined. CDR1 is SGHNT, CDR2 YYREEE, per germline (reference sequence). The CDR3 covers 12 residues. V lost 1 base and J 6 bases, leaving 5 bases between the germline ends. The DNA for the CDR3 is TGTGCCAGCAGCTTGATCCGCAATGAGCAGTTCTTC. It encodes CASSLIRNEQFF.